Described below is a single T cell receptor beta chain sequence and its context. This clonotype was counted many times. Its binding antigen is unknown. No base qualities exist here, and no much larger clone lies one base off it. This sample was taken from a study of regulatory T cells in long-lasting Graves disease (dated by TCRdb to about 2021). Study-level background: Newly diagnosed Graves' disease patients had taken antithyroid drugs for less than 3 months. This study used TCR sequencing and RNA sequencing of peripheral blood to compare persistent Graves' disease patients against newly diagnosed Graves' disease patients. The study was conducted in China and was registered as a clinical trial. A total of around 35 samples were covered by TCR sequencing, comprising approximately 13 persistent and around 20 newly diagnosed Graves' disease patients.

CDR1 and CDR2 are read off the germline V gene as SGHTA and FQGNSA. V and J lose 1 base and 2 bases, and a span of 8 bases separates them. The CDR3 measures 15 amino acids from cysteine to phenylalanine. The read is trimmed to its CDR3 DNA, 45 bases read in frame from base 1. Interpreted using the paper, the time point label stands for: newly diagnosed GD, antithyroid drugs for less than 3 months. For both TCR sequencing and RNA sequencing, RNA was extracted from PBMCs in TRIzol. The diagnosis of Graves' disease was made according to American Thyroid Association guidelines. The patients came from an endocrinology department in Xi'an, China. From each patient, approximately 9.9 milliliters of peripheral blood was collected into an EDTA anticoagulant tube. Ficoll Paque Plus density gradient separation was used to isolate PBMCs, and no additional T cell sorting was done. An Agilent 2100 Bioanalyzer and agarose gel were used to check RNA quality, and a NanoDrop 2000 was used to measure RNA concentration.

The library was built by means of multiplex PCR. TCRdb names Illumina HiSeq 4000 as the instrument used. TCR beta libraries were built with iRepertoire HTBI primers and Arm-PCR amplification of CDR3 regions. PCR products were gel purified before sequencing. In the source study's methods: Gene usage analysis of CDR3 amino acid clonotypes used the 60 to 80 TRBV and about 14 TRBJ segments found across samples. COPE and FqMerger were used to merge filtered high-quality paired reads into contigs. BLAST was used to align contigs to IMGT TRBV, TRBD and TRBJ reference genes, with CDR3 defined following IMGT. Any clonotype with a frequency above 0.1% was counted as a highly expanded clone. Shannon entropy was used to measure repertoire diversity, and the Gini coefficient was used to measure V-J evenness. Public clonotypes were defined as clonotypes shared by more than one individual. The raw public data were reprocessed by TCRdb itself: fastp quality trimming at Q25, MiXCR clonotype calling, in-frame beta chains only. Each CDR3 protein appears once, grouped with its most common genes and DNA. V and J calls and clone size were set by TCRdb, not the authors. This sample comprises over 400,000 distinct CDR3 sequences, less than 15% of them detected only once. The biggest ten clones account for approximately 17% of the sample.

The research as a whole found: Only the TCR beta chain was sequenced and analyzed. Persistent disease showed preferential use of TRBV28, TRBJ1-2 and TRBJ2-5, whereas newly diagnosed disease favored TRBV20-1 and TRBJ2-1. Persistent Graves' disease patients showed lower TCR Shannon entropy and fewer highly expanded clones than newly diagnosed patients, suggesting clonal expansion. A larger number of public clonotypes was shared among persistent patients (around 2,700) than among newly diagnosed patients (roughly 970). Peripheral blood alone was examined, since thyroid tissue, which constituted the primary lesion, could not be accessed. The small sample size was acknowledged by the authors as a limitation that may reduce accuracy.

These data were also reused for a study on T cells in Graves' hyperthyroidism and ophthalmopathy. Drawing on the second study: Graves' hyperthyroidism was defined as stable when no progression to ophthalmopathy occurred over 18 months of follow-up. The hyperthyroidism patients were between 18 and 65 years old and newly diagnosed, with a disease duration of less than 2 months. The study excluded patients with uncontrolled infections, other autoimmune diseases, pregnancy or lactation. Clinical symptoms, serum thyroxine and TRAb, thyroid ultrasound, and orbital computed tomography formed the basis for the diagnoses. The first round of RT-PCR for the TCR CDR3 was performed with the HTBI primer set and the Qiagen OneStep RT-PCR kit. Most expanded thyroid clonotypes (frequency above 0.001) were also detected in blood, suggesting blood repertoires may reflect thyroid immune responses. Ophthalmopathy was separated from stable hyperthyroidism by a 13 V-J signature model, with 85% to 90% sensitivity and around 81% specificity obtained in cross-validation and 80%/75% obtained in testing. During validation, the model predicted progression to ophthalmopathy a median of around six months ahead of onset, with almost 71% sensitivity and about 72% specificity. To identify TCR V-J signatures that set the groups apart, the researchers used a discovery cohort of 95 to 100 patients, made up of some 41 with Graves' ophthalmopathy and about 60 with stable Graves' hyperthyroidism. Prospective prediction of ophthalmopathy was tested in an independent validation cohort of some 19 hyperthyroidism patients and around 16 patients who later progressed to ophthalmopathy. The 100 or so discovery patients were randomly divided into training and test sets at a 7:3 ratio. The study also compared thyroid tissue and blood T-cell repertoires from about six Graves' hyperthyroidism patients. After sampling, hyperthyroidism patients received methimazole starting at 30 mg daily, and ophthalmopathy patients received high-dose intravenous methylprednisolone. The libraries were constructed in a second round of multiplex PCR and then size-selected and purified. Libraries were sequenced paired-end with 100 bp reads on an Illumina HiSeq2000. SOAPnuke was used to process the raw data, removing reads that contained adapters or uncalled bases, had a mean Phred below 15, or lacked an exact match to the constant primer or identifier. High-quality paired reads were merged using COPE v1.2.5, and each unique nucleotide sequence was defined as a clonotype. Clonotypes were aligned to IMGT TRBV, TRBD and TRBJ reference segments using MiTCR v1.1. Analysis was restricted to V-J combinations with a frequency above 0.0001, which covered 98% to 99.2% of repertoires. A TCS score was defined as the ratio between F50 (clonal expansion) and ExV (chaos), using BLOSUM62-based TCRdist between CDR3 peptides within each V-J. Welch's t-statistics and random forest reduced roughly 530 V-J features to some 14, which were used in a naive Bayes classifier (R e1071). No statistical method was used to set the sample size in advance, and investigators knew the group allocation. According to the paper, TCR Vbeta CDR3 sequencing was carried out on 135 peripheral blood samples, which came from approximately 41 ophthalmopathy, fewer than 80 hyperthyroidism and some 17 progressor patients.

This sequence was found in a woman aged 50 to 60 with Graves disease. Donor details come from another sample of the same person, matched by shared clones. Here the chain combines TRBV7-2 and TRBJ2-2; the D region possibly corresponds to TRBD2 (5 bases align). Source: peripheral blood mononuclear cells (PBMCs), taken at new diagnosis, from a patient treated with antithyroid drugs. The CDR3: CASSLDSANTGELFF. The DNA reads TGTGCCAGCAGCTTAGATAGCGCCAACACCGGGGAGCTGTTTTTT.